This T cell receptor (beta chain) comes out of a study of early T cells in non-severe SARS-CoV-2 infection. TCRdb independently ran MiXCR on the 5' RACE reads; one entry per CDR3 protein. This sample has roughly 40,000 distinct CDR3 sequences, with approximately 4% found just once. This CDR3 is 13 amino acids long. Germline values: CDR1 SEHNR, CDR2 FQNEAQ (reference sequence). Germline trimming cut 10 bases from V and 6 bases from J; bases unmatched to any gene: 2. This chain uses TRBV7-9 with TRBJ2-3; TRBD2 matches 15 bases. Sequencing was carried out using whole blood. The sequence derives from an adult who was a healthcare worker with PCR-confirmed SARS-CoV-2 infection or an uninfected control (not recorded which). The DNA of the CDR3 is TGTGCCACCGGACTAGCGGGAGGGGATACGCAGTATTTT. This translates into CATGLAGGDTQYF. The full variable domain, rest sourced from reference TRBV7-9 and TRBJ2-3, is DTGVSQNPRHKITKRGQNVTFRCDPISEHNRLYWYRQTLGQGPEFLTYFQNEAQLEKSRLLSDRFSAERPKGSFSTLEIQRTEQGDSAMYLCATGLAGGDTQYFGPGTRLTVL.